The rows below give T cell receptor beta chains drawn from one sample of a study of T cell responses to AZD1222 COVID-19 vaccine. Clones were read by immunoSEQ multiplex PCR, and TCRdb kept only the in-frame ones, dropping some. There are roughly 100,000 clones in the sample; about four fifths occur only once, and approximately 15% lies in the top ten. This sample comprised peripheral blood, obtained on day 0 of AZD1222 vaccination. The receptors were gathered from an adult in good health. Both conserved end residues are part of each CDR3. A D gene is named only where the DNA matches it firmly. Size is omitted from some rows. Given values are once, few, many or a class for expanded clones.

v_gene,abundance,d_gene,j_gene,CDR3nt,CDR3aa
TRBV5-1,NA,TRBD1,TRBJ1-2,TGCGCCAGCAGCTTGGGGGACAGGGGTAACTATGGCTACACCTTC,CASSLGDRGNYGYTF
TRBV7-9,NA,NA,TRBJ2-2,TGTGCCAGCAGAAGAGGCGGGGCGATGGGCACCGGGGAGCTGTTTTTT,CASRRGGAMGTGELFF
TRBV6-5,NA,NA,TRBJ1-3,TGTGCCAGCATCTCTGGAAACACCATATATTTT,CASISGNTIYF
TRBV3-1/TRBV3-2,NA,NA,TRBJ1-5,TGTGCCAGCAGCCAAGACGGAGGGCGGGGGCGGCTATTGGGCAATCAGCCCCAGCATTTT,CASSQDGGRGRLLGNQPQHF
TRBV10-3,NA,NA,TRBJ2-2,TGTGCCATCAGGTCCGGGACTCCCACTGGGTCCGGGGAGCTGTTTTTT,CAIRSGTPTGSGELFF
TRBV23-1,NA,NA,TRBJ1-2,TGCGCCAGCAGTCAGTCTAAATCGTTTACGATTGGCTACACCTTC,CASSQSKSFTIGYTF
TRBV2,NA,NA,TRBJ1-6,TGTGCCAGCAGTGACAGGGTCTTGAGTCGGCGCCTCCACTTT,CASSDRVLSRRLHF
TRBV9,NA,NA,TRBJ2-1,TGTGCCAGCAGCCCCGGGGATGGGGCATACAATGAGCAGTTCTTC,CASSPGDGAYNEQFF
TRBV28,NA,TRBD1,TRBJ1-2,TGTGCCAGCAGTTCGCCCGACAGGGGGCGTCATGGCTACACCTTC,CASSSPDRGRHGYTF
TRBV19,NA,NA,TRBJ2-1,TGTGCCAGCCTTACCCCCCGGACCTACAATGAGCAGTTCTTC,CASLTPRTYNEQFF
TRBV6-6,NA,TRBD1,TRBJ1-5,TGTGCCAGCAGTCCCGGGACAGGGACCCATAGCAATCAGCCCCAGCATTTT,CASSPGTGTHSNQPQHF
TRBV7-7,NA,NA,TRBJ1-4,TGTGCTAGCAGCCCGTCCGGGGGAATTAATGAAAAACTGTTTTTT,CASSPSGGINEKLFF
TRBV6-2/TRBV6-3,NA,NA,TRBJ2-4,TGTGCCAGCAGCCCACCCGGCCCCGGGGACATTCAGTACTTC,CASSPPGPGDIQYF
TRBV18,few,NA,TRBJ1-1,TGTGCCAGCTCACCAATGGGGGACACTGAAGCTTTCTTT,CASSPMGDTEAFF
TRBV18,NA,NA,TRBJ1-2,TGTGCCAGCTCGCCAAAACAGGAACCTAACTATGGCTACACCTTC,CASSPKQEPNYGYTF
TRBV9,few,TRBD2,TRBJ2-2,TGTGCCAGCAGTGGTAGCGGGAAATCCGGGGAGCTGTTTTTT,CASSGSGKSGELFF
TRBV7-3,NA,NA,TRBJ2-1,TGTGCCAGCAGCTTTAAGGGTCCTTCGGCGGGATCTTACAATGAGCAGTTCTTC,CASSFKGPSAGSYNEQFF
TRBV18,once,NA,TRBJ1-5,TGTGCCAGCTCACCATCTGAACTTCCTAATCAGCCCCAGCATTTT,CASSPSELPNQPQHF
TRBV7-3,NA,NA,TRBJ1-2,TGTGCCAGCAGCTTATGGGGTCTCTTCGGCTACACCTTC,CASSLWGLFGYTF
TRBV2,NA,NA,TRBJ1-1,TGTGCCAGCAGAAGGATGGGTGAGTCTTTCTTT,CASRRMGESFF
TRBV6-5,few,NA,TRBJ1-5,TGTGCCAGCCGGAACAGTGGGGTAAACAATCAGCCCCAGCATTTT,CASRNSGVNNQPQHF
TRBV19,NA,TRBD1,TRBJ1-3,TGTGCCAGTATCGACAGGGCTGGAAACACCATATATTTT,CASIDRAGNTIYF
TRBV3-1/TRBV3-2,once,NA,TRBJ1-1,TGTGCCAGCAGCCCAGGGGACGTAATCACTGAAGCTTTCTTT,CASSPGDVITEAFF
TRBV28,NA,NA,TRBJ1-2,TGTGCCAGTTCCTCGGGCGGCTATGGCTACACCTTC,CASSSGGYGYTF
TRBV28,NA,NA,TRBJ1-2,TGTGCCAGCAGTTTCCTGGCGGGGGCTGGGGTTAACTATGGCTACACCTTC,CASSFLAGAGVNYGYTF
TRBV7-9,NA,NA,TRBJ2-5,TGTGCCAGCAGCTTAGGGGAAGAGACCCAGTACTTC,CASSLGEETQYF